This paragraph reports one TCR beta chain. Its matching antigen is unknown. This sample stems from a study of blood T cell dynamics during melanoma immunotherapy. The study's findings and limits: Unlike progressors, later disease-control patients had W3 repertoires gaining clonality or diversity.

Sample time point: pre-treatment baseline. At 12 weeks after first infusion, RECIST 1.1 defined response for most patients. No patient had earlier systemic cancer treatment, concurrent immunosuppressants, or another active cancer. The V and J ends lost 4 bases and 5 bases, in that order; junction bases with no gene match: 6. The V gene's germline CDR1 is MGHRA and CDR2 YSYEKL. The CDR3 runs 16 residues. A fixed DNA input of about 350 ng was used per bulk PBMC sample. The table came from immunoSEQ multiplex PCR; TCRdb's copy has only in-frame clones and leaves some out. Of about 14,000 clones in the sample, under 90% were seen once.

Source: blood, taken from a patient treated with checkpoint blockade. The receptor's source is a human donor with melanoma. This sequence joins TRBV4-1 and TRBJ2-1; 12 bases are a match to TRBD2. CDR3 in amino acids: CASSPRTSGANNEQFF. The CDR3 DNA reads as TGCGCCAGCAGCCCCCGGACTAGCGGGGCGAACAATGAGCAGTTCTTC.